One and the same sample provided the 29 T cell receptor beta chains below, sequenced in a study of beta chain features in type 1 diabetes. General observations from the study: Shorter TCRB CDR3s, moderately but significantly so, were found in Type 1 diabetes patients in all four CD4+ subsets.

Which antigens these TCRs recognize remains unknown. Every isolated RNA sample was fully reverse transcribed, so sequencing captured expressed TCRB transcripts. Produced via immunoSEQ multiplex PCR; TCRdb's table is partial and in-frame only. This repertoire shows 400,000 or so clones, around 10% found once; its top ten account for around 0.66%. What was sequenced was central memory CD4+ T cells from blood. These receptors were obtained from a man aged 25-40 years with type 1 diabetes.

This clone occurred many times. The rearrangement uses TRBV4-1 and TRBJ2-7; tentatively, D is TRBD1 (5 bases). The length of the CDR3 is 16 residues. CDR1 and CDR2 (germline): MGHRA, YSYEKL. Trimming took 1 base from V and 3 from J, leaving 16 bases between them. The CDR3 DNA follows: TGCGCCAGCAGCCAAGTTGGGCGGACACGCAGCTACGAGCAGTACTTC. It codes for CASSQVGRTRSYEQYF.

The J gene is TRBJ1-5, the V gene TRBV19; 7 nucleotides agree with TRBD1. From germline, CDR1 is LNHDA and CDR2 SQIVND (reference sequence). J lost 6 bases, V lost 7 bases, and 6 bases had no gene match. The CDR3 runs to 13 residues. The CDR3 nucleotides read TGTGCCAGTACCCCGACAGGGACTCAGCCCCAGCATTTT. Protein: CASTPTGTQPQHF.

The chain joins TRBV5-1 to TRBJ2-7; 10 bases fit TRBD1. Germline CDR1 and CDR2: SGHRS and YFSETQ. This CDR3 is 13 amino acids long. Unmatched junction bases numbered 7, after V lost 7 bases and J lost 6 bases. CDR3 sequence reads: CASSPGTGVEQYF. As DNA, the CDR3 is TGCGCCAGCTCTCCCGGGACAGGGGTCGAGCAGTACTTC.

A word on this clone: One junction end does not reproduce the germline sequence, and a read error may be involved. The V call is TRBV7-2, the J call TRBJ2-5; 9 bases line up with TRBD1. Germline V gene sequence: CDR1 SGHTA, CDR2 FQGNSA. The CDR3 is 13 residues long. The CDR3 coding sequence is TGTGCCAGCAGCTTAGACCACCGGGACAGGGTAAACTTC. This codes for CASSLDHRDRVNF.

This clone was observed many times. The J gene is TRBJ1-2, the V gene TRBV9; maybe TRBD1 (5 bases). CDR1 is SGDLS and CDR2 is YYNGEE in the germline V gene. V dropped 0 bases and J dropped 4 bases, with 7 bases sitting between them. The CDR3 loop spans 13 amino acids. For the CDR3, the DNA is TGTGCCAGCAGCGTAGGGGGGAGCTATGGCTACACCTTC. The encoded protein is CASSVGGSYGYTF.

The chain recombines TRBV27 with TRBJ1-1; 8 nucleotides line up with TRBD1. Germline lookup yields CDR1 MNHEY and CDR2 SMNVEV (reference sequence). V shed 5 bases, J shed 3 bases, and the junction held 20 bases outside the gene matches. There are 19 residues in the CDR3. The CDR3 is CASSPSTGRGRGQDTEAFF. The CDR3 DNA reads TGTGCCAGCAGTCCCAGCACCGGTCGTGGGCGGGGACAGGACACTGAAGCTTTCTTT.

The CDR3 here is CAVGQGAGEQYF. The CDR3 DNA sequence: TGTGCCGTTGGGCAGGGGGCGGGAGAGCAGTACTTC. This sequence joins TRBV10-3 and TRBJ2-7; 8 bases fit TRBD1. V lost 11 bases and J lost 7; bases outside the gene matches: 10. The CDR3 sequence is 12 residues long. The germline V gene encodes CDR1 ENHRY and CDR2 SYGVKD.

The genes are TRBV6-4 and TRBJ1-1, with TRBD1 matching over 9 bases. CDR3 length: 18 residues. V lost 7 bases, J lost 3 bases, and 18 bases stayed unmatched. The V gene's germline CDR1 is MRHNA and CDR2 SNTAGT. CDR3 in amino acids: CASKQHSVTGGADTEAFF. In nucleotides, the CDR3 is TGTGCCAGCAAACAACATTCCGTCACAGGGGGCGCCGACACTGAAGCTTTCTTT.

The chain employs TRBV11-3 and TRBJ2-5; D gene uncertain. Germline CDR1 SGHNT, CDR2 YENEEA. The V end was cut by 4 bases, the J end by 2 bases, with 11 bases between. This CDR3 contains 14 residues. CDR3 DNA: TGTGCCAGCAGCTCTCGACAAGCGCAAGAGACCCAGTACTTC. It yields the protein CASSSRQAQETQYF. Together with reference TRBV11-3 and TRBJ2-5, the CDR3 gives the full variable domain: EAGVVQSPRYKIIEKKQPVAFWCNPISGHNTLYWYLQNLGQGPELLIRYENEEAVDDSQLPKDRFSAERLKGVDSTLKIQPAELGDSAVYLCASSSRQAQETQYFGPGTRLLVL.

This clone has a handful of counts. The rearrangement links TRBV6-5 to TRBJ2-7; 8 bases line up with TRBD1. This CDR3 has 13 amino acids. V lost 10 bases to trimming and J lost 5 bases; unmatched junction nucleotides: 10. The germline V gene encodes CDR1 MNHEY and CDR2 SVGAGI. The CDR3 DNA follows: TGTGCCATTCTCCAGGGGGCGGGTAACGAGCAGTACTTC. It translates to CAILQGAGNEQYF.

This clone has only a few counts. The V gene is TRBV28, the J gene TRBJ1-2; unclear D gene. Germline V gene data show CDR1 as MDHEN and CDR2 as SYDVKM. V lost 7 bases and J 2 bases, leaving 11 bases between the germline ends. The CDR3 runs 13 residues. CDR3 nucleotides: TGTGCCAGCACCCTCGATGTAAACTATGGCTACACCTTC. It yields the protein CASTLDVNYGYTF.

The chain carries TRBV5-4 and TRBJ1-1, with no clear D. The V gene's germline CDR1 is SGHNT and CDR2 YYREEE (reference sequence). This CDR3 spans 13 amino acids. V was clipped by 4 bases and J by 1 base, with 8 bases between them. The CDR3 protein is CASSIGRNTEAFF. The CDR3 nucleotides are TGTGCCAGCAGCATTGGACGGAACACTGAAGCTTTCTTT.

This clone was seen a few times. In DNA, the CDR3 is TGTGCCAGCAGCTTATCGCTGGAGCCACCCCTCCACTTT. It yields the protein CASSLSLEPPLHF. This chain uses TRBV11-2 with TRBJ1-6; no clear D gene. The V gene's germline CDR1 is SGHAT and CDR2 FQNNGV. The germline V and J ends were trimmed by 2 bases and 11 bases, with 10 bases remaining between them. This CDR3 comprises 13 residues. Based on the CDR3 plus reference TRBV11-2 and TRBJ1-6, the full variable domain is EAGVAQSPRYKIIEKRQSVAFWCNPISGHATLYWYQQILGQGPKLLIQFQNNGVVDDSQLPKDRFSAERLKGVDSTLKIQPAKLEDSAVYLCASSLSLEPPLHFGNGTRLTVT.

The gene calls are TRBV18 and TRBJ1-2, with unresolved D. The CDR3 extends over 15 amino acids. Trimming pared 4 bases from V and 0 bases from J, leaving 12 bases between. Germline V gives CDR1 KGHSH, CDR2 LQKENI. CDR3 amino acids: CASSRPTGTNYGYTF. CDR3 nucleotides: TGTGCCAGCTCACGACCGACTGGGACTAACTATGGCTACACCTTC.

This clone turned up a few times. This CDR3 is CASSAEGTEAFF. The CDR3 region has the DNA TGTGCCAGCAGTGCGGAGGGGACTGAAGCTTTCTTT. The V gene is TRBV6-1, the J gene TRBJ1-1, with D tentatively TRBD1 (5 bases). Germline V lookup: CDR1 MNHNS, CDR2 SASEGT. The CDR3 is 12 residues long. The V gene lost 4 bases and the J gene lost 5 bases, with 8 bases spanning the gap.

This clone was counted at least ten times. Within the sample, other DNA sequences also encode this same CDR3. This rearrangement joins TRBV7-9 to TRBJ1-4; D uncertain. This CDR3 contains 13 residues. Germline V gene sequence: CDR1 SEHNR, CDR2 FQNEAQ (reference sequence). Between the trimmed V and J ends, which lost 1 base and 5 bases, there was a span of 5 bases. CDR3 sequence (DNA): TGTGCCAGCAGCTTAGGAGGAAATGAAAAACTGTTTTTT. This sequence encodes CASSLGGNEKLFF. Full variable domain (remainder filled in from reference TRBV7-9 and TRBJ1-4): DTGVSQNPRHKITKRGQNVTFRCDPISEHNRLYWYRQTLGQGPEFLTYFQNEAQLEKSRLLSDRFSAERPKGSFSTLEIQRTEQGDSAMYLCASSLGGNEKLFFGSGTQLSVL.

In its sample, this clone was seen a few times. The chain joins TRBV30 to TRBJ1-1; no firm D call. The V gene lost 0 bases and the J gene lost 2 bases, with 13 bases spanning the gap. The CDR3 contains 15 residues. The germline V gene has CDR1 GTSNPN and CDR2 SVGIG (reference sequence). The DNA for the CDR3 is TGTGCCTGGAGTGTAGGGTTTTCGGTTAACACTGAAGCTTTCTTT. This codes for CAWSVGFSVNTEAFF.

The CDR3 bases are TGTGCCAGTAATAGCGGGATCGCAGGCGACGAGCAGTACTTC. Residues: CASNSGIAGDEQYF. The gene calls are TRBV19 and TRBJ2-7; TRBD2 matches at 8 bases. Germline V CDR1 and CDR2: LNHDA, SQIVND (reference sequence). V shed 7 bases, J shed 5 bases, and the junction held 10 bases outside the gene matches. This CDR3 has 14 residues. The full variable domain, with the rest looked up from reference TRBV19 and TRBJ2-7, is DGGITQSPKYLFRKEGQNVTLSCEQNLNHDAMYWYRQDPGQGLRLIYYSQIVNDFQKGDIAEGYSVSREKKESFPLTVTSAQKNPTAFYLCASNSGIAGDEQYFGPGTRLTVT.

This clone came up a few times. The rearrangement joins TRBV11-1 to TRBJ2-1; 7 bases align to TRBD2. Germline V gene lookup returns CDR1 SGHAT and CDR2 FQDESV (reference sequence). V was pared by 3 bases and J by 6 bases, with 5 bases of the junction left unmatched. The CDR3 has 14 amino acids. In nucleotides, the CDR3 is TGTGCCAGCAGCTTGTTGCGGGAGAGCAATGAGCAGTTCTTC. It translates to CASSLLRESNEQFF.

This chain links TRBV5-4 with TRBJ2-5; 9 nucleotides line up with TRBD2. Germline loops: CDR1 SGHNT, CDR2 YYREEE (reference sequence). After removal of 4 bases from V and 4 bases from J, the junction contained 5 bases not matched to a gene. The CDR3 runs 14 residues. The CDR3 region has the DNA TGTGCCAGCAGCATGAAGACTAGCGGAGAGACCCAGTACTTC. The encoded protein is CASSMKTSGETQYF. Using reference TRBV5-4 and TRBJ2-5 for the parts outside the CDR3, the full variable domain is ETGVTQSPTHLIKTRGQQVTLRCSSQSGHNTVSWYQQALGQGPQFIFQYYREEENGRGNFPPRFSGLQFPNYSSELNVNALELDDSALYLCASSMKTSGETQYFGPGTRLLVL.

This clone appeared a few times. This may come from a read error, since a much larger clone is one base off. The CDR3 region is CASSSDNEQFF. CDR3 sequence (DNA): TGTGCCAGCAGCTCCGACAATGAGCAGTTCTTC. The chain recombines TRBV5-4 with TRBJ2-1; D gene ambiguous. The length of the CDR3 is 11 residues. Germline assignment: CDR1 SGHNT and CDR2 YYREEE (reference sequence).

This chain connects TRBV29-1 to TRBJ2-7, with D possibly TRBD2 on 6 matching bases. The V gene lost 3 bases and the J gene lost 1 base, with 25 bases spanning the gap. Germline values: CDR1 SQVTM, CDR2 ANQGSEA. The CDR3 sequence is 18 residues long. The CDR3 DNA reads TGCAGCGTTGAGTATCCTCTATGGCGGGGCGGACGATCCTACGAGCAGTACTTC. It codes for CSVEYPLWRGGRSYEQYF.

This clone came up a few times. J is TRBJ2-2 and V is TRBV6-5; no firm D call. CDR1 and CDR2 from the germline V gene are MNHEY and SVGAGI. The ends were cut back, 2 bases at V and 7 bases at J, with 14 bases in the middle. The CDR3 runs 15 residues. CDR3 bases: TGTGCCAGCAGTTACGGTGACACGGAAAGCGGGGAGCTGTTTTTT. Translating it yields CASSYGDTESGELFF.

This chain uses TRBV7-3 with TRBJ2-1; TRBD2 matches at 10 bases. Germline CDR1 is SGHTA and CDR2 is FQGTGA. Unmatched junction bases numbered 3, after V lost 2 bases and J lost 5 bases. The CDR3 has 15 residues. In nucleotides, the CDR3 is TGTGCCAGCAGCTTATGGCTAGCGGGAGACAATGAGCAGTTCTTC. This translates into CASSLWLAGDNEQFF.

A remark on this clone: Since a far larger clone is one base different, this is likely a read error. The chain employs TRBV6-1 and TRBJ2-2; a possible D gene is TRBD1 (8 bases). The CDR3 has 15 residues. V was shortened by 8 bases and J by 5 bases, with 18 bases between the two germline ends. Looked up from germline, CDR1 is MNHNS and CDR2 is SASEGT. CDR3 coding DNA: TGTGCCAGCGGAGGGGGGGACAGGACAACCGGGGAGCTGTTTTTT. It is translated as CASGGGDRTTGELFF.

The rearrangement joins TRBV19 to TRBJ1-5; TRBD1 might be the D (6 bases). CDR1 and CDR2 from the germline V gene are LNHDA and SQIVND (reference sequence). The CDR3 extends over 14 amino acids. V was shortened by 4 bases and J by 5 bases, with 12 bases between the two germline ends. The DNA for the CDR3 is TGTGCCAGTAGTAGGGGACAAACTTATCAGCCCCAGCATTTT. It specifies CASSRGQTYQPQHF. The variable domain in full, with the rest retrieved from reference TRBV19 and TRBJ1-5, is DGGITQSPKYLFRKEGQNVTLSCEQNLNHDAMYWYRQDPGQGLRLIYYSQIVNDFQKGDIAEGYSVSREKKESFPLTVTSAQKNPTAFYLCASSRGQTYQPQHFGDGTRLSIL.

The rearrangement joins TRBV7-8 to TRBJ2-1; possibly TRBD2 for D (5 bases). This CDR3 contains 15 residues. V was clipped by 5 bases and J by 9 bases, with 20 bases between them. In germline, CDR1 is SGHVS, CDR2 FQNEAQ. The CDR3, as DNA: TGTGCCAGCAGCACCACGACGGGAACACGCAGTGAGCAGTTCTTC. Its protein product is CASSTTTGTRSEQFF.

At least ten counts were recorded for this clone. The chain carries TRBV6-6 and TRBJ1-2; D remains unclear. CDR1 is MNHNY, CDR2 SVGAGI, per germline (reference sequence). Trimming shortened V by 2 bases and J by 4 bases, and 11 bases separated the two germline ends. There are 14 residues in the CDR3. The CDR3 DNA sequence: TGTGCCAGCAGTTACACAGACCTTCTCTATGGCTACACCTTC. Amino acids: CASSYTDLLYGYTF.

The chain recombines TRBV19 with TRBJ1-1; 9 bases align to TRBD1. Germline V CDR1 and CDR2: LNHDA, SQIVND (reference sequence). Germline trimming cut 6 bases from V and 0 bases from J; bases unmatched to any gene: 8. This CDR3 has 16 residues. The CDR3 loop is CASRQQGALMNTEAFF. The CDR3 coding sequence is TGTGCCAGTAGGCAACAGGGGGCTCTGATGAACACTGAAGCTTTCTTT.